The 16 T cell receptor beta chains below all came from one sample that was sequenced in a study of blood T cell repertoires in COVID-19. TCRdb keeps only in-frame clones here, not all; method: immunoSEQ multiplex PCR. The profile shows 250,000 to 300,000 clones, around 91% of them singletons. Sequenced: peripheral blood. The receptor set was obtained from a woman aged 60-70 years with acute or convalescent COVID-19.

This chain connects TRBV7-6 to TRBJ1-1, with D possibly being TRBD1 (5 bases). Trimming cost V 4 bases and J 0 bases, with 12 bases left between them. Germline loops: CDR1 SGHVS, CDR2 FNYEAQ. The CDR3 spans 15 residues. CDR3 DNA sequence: TGTGCCAGCAGCTCCTTGGACAAGTTGAACACTGAAGCTTTCTTT. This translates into CASSSLDKLNTEAFF.

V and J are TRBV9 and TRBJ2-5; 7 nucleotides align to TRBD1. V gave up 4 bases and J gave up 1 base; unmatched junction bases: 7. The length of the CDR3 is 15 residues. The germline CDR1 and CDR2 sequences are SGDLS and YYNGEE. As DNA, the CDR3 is TGTGCCAGCAGCACAGGGACAGAGATCCAAGAGACCCAGTACTTC. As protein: CASSTGTEIQETQYF.

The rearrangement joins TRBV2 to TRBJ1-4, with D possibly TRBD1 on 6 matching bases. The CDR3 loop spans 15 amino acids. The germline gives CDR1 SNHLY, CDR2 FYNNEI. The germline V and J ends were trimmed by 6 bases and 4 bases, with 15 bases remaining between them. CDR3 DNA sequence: TGTGCCAGCAGGGAACAGGGCGCCCGTAATGAAAAACTGTTTTTT. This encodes CASREQGARNEKLFF.

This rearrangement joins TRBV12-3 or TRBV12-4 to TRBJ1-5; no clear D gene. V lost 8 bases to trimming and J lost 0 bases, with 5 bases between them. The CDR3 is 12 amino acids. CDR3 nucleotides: TGTGCCAGCGGCTCTAGCAATCAGCCCCAGCATTTT. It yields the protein CASGSSNQPQHF.

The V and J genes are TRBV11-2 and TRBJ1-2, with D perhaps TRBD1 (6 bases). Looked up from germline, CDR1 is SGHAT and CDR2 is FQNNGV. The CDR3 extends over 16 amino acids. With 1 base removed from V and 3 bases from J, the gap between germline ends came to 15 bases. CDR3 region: CASSLAQGNEYYGYTF. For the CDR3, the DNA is TGTGCCAGCAGCTTAGCGCAGGGGAACGAGTACTATGGCTACACCTTC.

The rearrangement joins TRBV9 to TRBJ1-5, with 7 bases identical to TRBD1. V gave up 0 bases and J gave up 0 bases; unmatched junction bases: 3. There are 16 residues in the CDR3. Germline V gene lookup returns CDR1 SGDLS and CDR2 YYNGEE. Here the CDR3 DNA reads TGTGCCAGCAGCGTAGAGGGGGCCTATAGCAATCAGCCCCAGCATTTT. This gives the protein CASSVEGAYSNQPQHF.

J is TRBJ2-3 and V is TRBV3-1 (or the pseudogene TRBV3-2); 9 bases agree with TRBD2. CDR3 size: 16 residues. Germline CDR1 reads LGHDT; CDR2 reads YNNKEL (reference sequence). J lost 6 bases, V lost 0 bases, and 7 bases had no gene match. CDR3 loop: CASSQDRGTSRDTQYF. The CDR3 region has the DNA TGTGCCAGCAGCCAAGATCGCGGGACTAGCAGGGATACGCAGTATTTT.

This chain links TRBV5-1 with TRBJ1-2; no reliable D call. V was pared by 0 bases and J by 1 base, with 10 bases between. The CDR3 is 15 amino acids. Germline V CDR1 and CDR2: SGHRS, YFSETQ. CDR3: CASSLAQRINYGYTF. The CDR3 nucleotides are TGCGCCAGCAGCTTGGCACAGAGAATTAACTATGGCTACACCTTC.

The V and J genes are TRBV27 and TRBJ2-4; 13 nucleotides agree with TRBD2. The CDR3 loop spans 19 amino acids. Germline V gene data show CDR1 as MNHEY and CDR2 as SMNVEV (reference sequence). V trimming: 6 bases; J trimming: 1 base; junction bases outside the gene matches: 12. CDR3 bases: TGTGCCAGCAGGCCCGGACTAGCGGGAGTAGGTGTTGCCAAAAACATTCAGTACTTC. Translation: CASRPGLAGVGVAKNIQYF.

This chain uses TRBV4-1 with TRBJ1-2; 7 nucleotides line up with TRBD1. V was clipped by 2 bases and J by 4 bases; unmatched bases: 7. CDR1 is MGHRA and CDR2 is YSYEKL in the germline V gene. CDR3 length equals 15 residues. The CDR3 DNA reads TGCGCCAGCAGCCAATTCCGCCAGGGGGTCTATGGCTACACCTTC. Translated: CASSQFRQGVYGYTF.

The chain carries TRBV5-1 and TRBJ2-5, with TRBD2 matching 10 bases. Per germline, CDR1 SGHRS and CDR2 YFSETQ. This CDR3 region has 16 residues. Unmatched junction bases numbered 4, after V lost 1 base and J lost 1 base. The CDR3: CASSLLTSGAQETQYF. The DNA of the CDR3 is TGCGCCAGCAGCTTGCTTACTAGCGGGGCCCAAGAGACCCAGTACTTC.

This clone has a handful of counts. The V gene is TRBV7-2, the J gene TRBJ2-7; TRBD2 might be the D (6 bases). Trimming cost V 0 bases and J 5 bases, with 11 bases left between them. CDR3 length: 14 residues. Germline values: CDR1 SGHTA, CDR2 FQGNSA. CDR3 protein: CASSLALAAHEQYF. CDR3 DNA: TGTGCCAGCAGCTTAGCACTAGCAGCCCACGAGCAGTACTTC.

CDR3 sequence reads: CASSLMGSDGYTF. CDR3 nucleotide sequence: TGTGCCAGCAGCTTGATGGGCTCAGACGGCTACACCTTC. The rearrangement links TRBV5-4 to TRBJ1-2; no clear D gene. The V end lost 1 base, the J end lost 8 bases, and 12 bases lay between the germline ends. This CDR3 is 13 amino acids long. CDR1 and CDR2 from the germline V gene are SGHNT and YYREEE (reference sequence).

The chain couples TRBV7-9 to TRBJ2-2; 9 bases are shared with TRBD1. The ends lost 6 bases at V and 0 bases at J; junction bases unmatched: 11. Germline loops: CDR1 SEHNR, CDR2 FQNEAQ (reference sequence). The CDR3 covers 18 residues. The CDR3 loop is CASRLTQQGAPNTGELFF. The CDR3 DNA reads TGTGCCAGCAGACTCACCCAACAGGGGGCCCCGAACACCGGGGAGCTGTTTTTT.

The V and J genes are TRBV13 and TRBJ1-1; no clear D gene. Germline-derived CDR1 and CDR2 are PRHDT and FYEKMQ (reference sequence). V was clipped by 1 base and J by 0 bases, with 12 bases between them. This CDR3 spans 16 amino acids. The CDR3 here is CASSLVHSGLNTEAFF. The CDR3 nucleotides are TGTGCCAGCAGCTTAGTCCATTCAGGTCTGAACACTGAAGCTTTCTTT.

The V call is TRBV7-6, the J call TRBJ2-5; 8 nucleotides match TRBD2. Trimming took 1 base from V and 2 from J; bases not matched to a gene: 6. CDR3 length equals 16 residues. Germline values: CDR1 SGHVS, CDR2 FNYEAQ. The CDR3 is CASSLELAGNQETQYF. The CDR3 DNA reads TGTGCCAGCAGCTTAGAGTTAGCGGGAAATCAAGAGACCCAGTACTTC.